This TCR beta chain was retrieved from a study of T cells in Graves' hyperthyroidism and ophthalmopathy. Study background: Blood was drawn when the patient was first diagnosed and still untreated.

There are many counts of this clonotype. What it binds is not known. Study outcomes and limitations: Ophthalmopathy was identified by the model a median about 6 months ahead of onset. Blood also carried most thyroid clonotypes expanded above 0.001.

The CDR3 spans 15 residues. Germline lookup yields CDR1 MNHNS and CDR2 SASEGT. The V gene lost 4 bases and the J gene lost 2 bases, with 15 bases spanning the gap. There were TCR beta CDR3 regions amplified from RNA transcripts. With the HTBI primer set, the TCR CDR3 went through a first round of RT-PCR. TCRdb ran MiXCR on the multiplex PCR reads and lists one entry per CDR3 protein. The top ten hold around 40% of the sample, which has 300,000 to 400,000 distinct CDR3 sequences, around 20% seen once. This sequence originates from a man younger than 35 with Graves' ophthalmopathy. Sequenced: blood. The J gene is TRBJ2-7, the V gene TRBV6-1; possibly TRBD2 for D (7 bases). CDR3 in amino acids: CASSVGGGAAYEQYF. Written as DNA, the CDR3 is TGTGCCAGCAGTGTGGGGGGGGGGGCCGCCTACGAGCAGTACTTC.